The 17 T cell receptor beta chains listed next were all sequenced from one sample in a study of STAT5B mutations in CD4+ large granular lymphocyte leukemia. Produced via immunoSEQ multiplex PCR; TCRdb's table is partial and in-frame only. The sample carries 32,000 or so clones, around 90% recorded once. The sequenced sample consisted of CD4+ T cells from blood buffy coats. All receptors derive from a human donor in good health.

V gene TRBV2 combines with J gene TRBJ1-6; D gene unclear. In germline, CDR1 is SNHLY, CDR2 FYNNEI. V was pared by 4 bases and J by 8 bases, with 12 bases between. The CDR3 is 14 residues long. The CDR3 reads CASSVKGGDSPLHF. For the CDR3, the DNA is TGTGCCAGCAGTGTGAAGGGCGGGGATTCACCCCTCCACTTT.

The chain employs TRBV5-1 and TRBJ2-5, with D perhaps TRBD1 or TRBD2 (5 bases each). This CDR3 comprises 14 residues. Trimming left V 3 bases short and J 1 base short, with 10 bases between. CDR1 is SGHRS, CDR2 YFSETQ, per germline. CDR3 DNA sequence: TGCGCCAGCAGCTCAATCGGGACCCAAGAGACCCAGTACTTC. This sequence encodes CASSSIGTQETQYF.

This chain joins TRBV7-2 and TRBJ2-1, with D perhaps matching TRBD2 (6 bases). Germline assignment: CDR1 SGHTA and CDR2 FQGNSA. The V gene lost 5 bases and the J gene lost 6 bases, with 17 bases spanning the gap. CDR3 length: 15 amino acids. The CDR3 DNA sequence: TGTGCCAGCAGCCGGGGGAGTGGGCGCGTCAATGAGCAGTTCTTC. Translating gives CASSRGSGRVNEQFF.

The chain joins TRBV7-2 to TRBJ2-6; 11 bases match TRBD1. Trimming took 4 bases from V and 1 from J; bases not matched to a gene: 6. The CDR3 extends over 18 amino acids. CDR1 is SGHTA, CDR2 FQGNSA, per germline. CDR3 nucleotides: TGTGCCAGCAGCTCCTGGACAGGGGGCGCGTCTGGGGCCAACGTCCTGACTTTC. Translation: CASSSWTGGASGANVLTF. The variable domain in full, with the rest retrieved from reference TRBV7-2 and TRBJ2-6, is GAGVSQSPSNKVTEKGKDVELRCDPISGHTALYWYRQSLGQGLEFLIYFQGNSAPDKSGLPSDRFSAERTGGSVSTLTIQRTQQEDSAVYLCASSSWTGGASGANVLTFGAGSRLTVL.

The chain couples TRBV25-1 to TRBJ2-5, with a possible D match to TRBD2 (6 bases). The ends were cut back, 3 bases at V and 1 base at J, with 12 bases in the middle. The germline CDR1 and CDR2 sequences are MGHDK and SYGVNS. The CDR3 has 15 residues. The CDR3 spells CASSDSGLFQETQYF. The CDR3 bases are TGTGCCAGCAGTGACTCGGGACTCTTCCAAGAGACCCAGTACTTC.

The rearrangement joins TRBV14 to TRBJ1-2, with no clear D. The germline CDR1 and CDR2 sequences are SGHDN and FVKESK. V gave up 0 bases and J gave up 3 bases, with 5 bases separating them. The CDR3 is made up of 13 amino acids. DNA for the CDR3: TGTGCCAGCAGCCAAGATGTCTACTATGGCTACACCTTC. The encoded protein is CASSQDVYYGYTF.

V and J are TRBV28 and TRBJ2-4, with D maybe TRBD1 (5 bases). The V gene's germline CDR1 is MDHEN and CDR2 SYDVKM. The ends were cut back, 3 bases at V and 0 bases at J, with 12 bases in the middle. This CDR3 spans 16 amino acids. The CDR3 loop reads CASSFLKTVAKNIQYF. DNA of the CDR3: TGTGCCAGCAGTTTTCTCAAGACAGTAGCCAAAAACATTCAGTACTTC.

V gene TRBV29-1 combines with J gene TRBJ1-2; D might be TRBD1 (6 bases). Deletions cut 3 bases from V and 5 bases from J, with 13 bases between. Germline lookup yields CDR1 SQVTM and CDR2 ANQGSEA. This CDR3 is 13 amino acids long. CDR3 sequence reads: CSVDAGEGYGYTF. The CDR3 region has the DNA TGCAGCGTTGATGCAGGGGAAGGGTATGGCTACACCTTC.

This clone occurred once. The chain links TRBV18 to TRBJ2-3; D unclear. V was trimmed by 4 bases and J by 2 bases, leaving 7 bases between them. The CDR3 runs to 13 residues. Per germline, CDR1 KGHSH and CDR2 LQKENI. CDR3 protein: CASSLGNTDTQYF. DNA of the CDR3: TGTGCCAGCTCACTAGGGAACACAGATACGCAGTATTTT.

The chain is built from TRBV6-6 and TRBJ1-2; no clear D. V lost 0 bases to trimming and J lost 4 bases, with 12 bases between them. The CDR3 is 15 residues long. The germline gives CDR1 MNHNY, CDR2 SVGAGI (reference sequence). The CDR3 protein is CASSYSLVGIYGYTF. The CDR3 DNA follows: TGTGCCAGCAGTTACTCCCTCGTGGGAATCTATGGCTACACCTTC.

This chain uses TRBV19 with TRBJ1-5; D perhaps matches TRBD1 (6 bases). The CDR3 consists of 16 residues. The V end was cut by 7 bases, the J end by 2 bases, with 18 bases between. Germline CDR1 and CDR2: LNHDA and SQIVND (reference sequence). CDR3 residues: CASTSTRTVRNQPQHF. The CDR3 bases are TGTGCCAGTACCTCCACCCGGACAGTCCGCAATCAGCCCCAGCATTTT.

The chain has TRBV5-8 and TRBJ2-7; TRBD1 aligns across 9 bases. After removal of 2 bases from V and 4 bases from J, the junction contained 4 bases not matched to a gene. Germline loops: CDR1 SGHTS, CDR2 YDEGEE. The length of the CDR3 is 14 residues. CDR3 in DNA: TGTGCCAGCAGCTTAGGACAGGGGTCGTACGAGCAGTACTTC. Protein sequence: CASSLGQGSYEQYF.

The genes are TRBV18 and TRBJ2-7; D possibly corresponds to TRBD2 (5 bases). With 3 bases removed from V and 0 bases from J, the gap between germline ends came to 9 bases. This CDR3 contains 14 residues. The germline V gene encodes CDR1 KGHSH and CDR2 LQKENI. The CDR3, as DNA: TGTGCCAGCTCACCGGACTGGTCCTCCTACGAGCAGTACTTC. As protein: CASSPDWSSYEQYF.

The rearrangement links TRBV6-6 to TRBJ2-3, with unresolved D. The V gene's germline CDR1 is MNHNY and CDR2 SVGAGI (reference sequence). CDR3 length: 11 residues. Deletions cut 5 bases from V and 6 bases from J, with 6 bases between. As DNA, the CDR3 is TGTGCCAGCAGTCTGCGGGATACGCAGTATTTT. Amino acids: CASSLRDTQYF.

This chain uses TRBV4-1 with TRBJ2-5; D perhaps matches TRBD1 (7 bases). CDR3 length: 17 amino acids. V was clipped by 4 bases and J by 2 bases, with 20 bases between them. Germline V gene data show CDR1 as MGHRA and CDR2 as YSYEKL. The CDR3 region has the DNA TGCGCCAGCAGCCCCTCCCAGGGGGGCGGGTATCAAGAGACCCAGTACTTC. Amino acid sequence: CASSPSQGGGYQETQYF.

The chain's CDR3 is CSVGGGSNQPQHF. The CDR3 bases are TGCAGCGTTGGTGGGGGTAGCAATCAGCCCCAGCATTTT. The genes are TRBV29-1 and TRBJ1-5; a weak D match, TRBD1 (5 bases). The V gene lost 4 bases and the J gene lost 0 bases, with 7 bases spanning the gap. Germline V gene data show CDR1 as SQVTM and CDR2 as ANQGSEA. The CDR3 consists of 13 residues. Supplemented by reference TRBV29-1 and TRBJ1-5, the full variable domain reads SAVISQKPSRDICQRGTSLTIQCQVDSQVTMMFWYRQQPGQSLTLIATANQGSEATYESGFVIDKFPISRPNLTFSTLTVSNMSPEDSSIYLCSVGGGSNQPQHFGDGTRLSIL.

The rearrangement uses TRBV28 and TRBJ2-7; TRBD2 agrees at 8 bases. CDR3 length: 13 amino acids. CDR1 is MDHEN and CDR2 is SYDVKM in the germline V gene. The ends lost 7 bases at V and 6 bases at J; junction bases unmatched: 8. CDR3 sequence reads: CASNGGGRTEQYF. CDR3 DNA sequence: TGTGCCAGCAACGGTGGCGGGAGGACCGAGCAGTACTTC.